This TCR beta chain was documented in a study of T cell responses to AZD1222 COVID-19 vaccine. About the research overall: Pooled samples include second doses given at about 4 or 12 weeks.

V gave up 6 bases and J gave up 8 bases; unmatched junction bases: 7. The CDR3 runs 13 residues. The germline CDR1 and CDR2 sequences are MNHEY and SVGAGI. Some clones are missing from TCRdb's copy, which holds only in-frame ones; the method was immunoSEQ multiplex PCR. This table has roughly 150,000 clones, around 92% appearing once. Study results and limitations: It was only a handful of AZD1222 recipients who were seropositive at baseline.

Concerning this clone: Its antigen is not identified.

The origin of this receptor is an adult in good health. The rearrangement uses TRBV6-5 and TRBJ1-2, with 9 bases fitting TRBD1. This specimen was peripheral blood, taken on day 0 of AZD1222 vaccination. CDR3: CASSRTGGEGYTF. Here the CDR3 DNA reads TGTGCCAGCAGCCGAACAGGGGGCGAAGGCTACACCTTC.